The subject of this entry is one T cell receptor (beta chain). The data were obtained in a study of blood T cell repertoires in COVID-19. For the study at large: The samples span acute and convalescent COVID-19 from the United States, Italy and Spain. T cells, B-cell-depleted T cells, or PBMCs supplied cDNA or gDNA.

V gave up 10 bases and J gave up 7 bases; unmatched junction bases: 9. Germline V gene sequence: CDR1 ENHRY, CDR2 SYGVKD. CDR3 length: 15 residues. Recruited during active infection, patients (from Seattle) were subsequently followed longitudinally. Per the original methods: Amplification of reference gene primers provided the estimated nucleated cell counts. Generated by immunoSEQ multiplex PCR, the TCRdb table keeps only in-frame clones and is missing some. Clone size and the V and J calls come from that table; the DNA yielded D and trimming. The data hold around 310,000 clones, with about 93% observed a single time.

The J gene is TRBJ2-2, the V gene TRBV10-3; 13 nucleotides agree with TRBD2. Sequencing was done on a sample of peripheral blood. This receptor was obtained from a woman aged 25-40 years with COVID-19, enrolled during active disease. The CDR3 nucleotides are TGTGCCAGCGCACGGACTAGCGGGAGTGGCGGGGAGCTGTTTTTT. Translated: CASARTSGSGGELFF.